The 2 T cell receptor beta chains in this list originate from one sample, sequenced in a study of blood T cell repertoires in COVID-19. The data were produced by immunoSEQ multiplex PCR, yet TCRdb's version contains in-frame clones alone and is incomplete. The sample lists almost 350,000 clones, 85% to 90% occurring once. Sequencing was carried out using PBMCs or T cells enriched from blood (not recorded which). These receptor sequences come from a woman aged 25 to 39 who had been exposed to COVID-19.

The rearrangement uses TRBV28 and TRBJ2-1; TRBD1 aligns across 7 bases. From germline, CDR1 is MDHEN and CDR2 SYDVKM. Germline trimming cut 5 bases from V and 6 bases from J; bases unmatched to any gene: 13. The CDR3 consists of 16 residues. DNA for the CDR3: TGTGCCAGCAGTCCCCTCGTTACAGGGGCGGTCAATGAGCAGTTCTTC. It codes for CASSPLVTGAVNEQFF. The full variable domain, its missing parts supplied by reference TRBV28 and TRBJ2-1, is DVKVTQSSRYLVKRTGEKVFLECVQDMDHENMFWYRQDPGLGLRLIYFSYDVKMKEKGDIPEGYSVSREKKERFSLILESASTNQTSMYLCASSPLVTGAVNEQFFGPGTRLTVL.

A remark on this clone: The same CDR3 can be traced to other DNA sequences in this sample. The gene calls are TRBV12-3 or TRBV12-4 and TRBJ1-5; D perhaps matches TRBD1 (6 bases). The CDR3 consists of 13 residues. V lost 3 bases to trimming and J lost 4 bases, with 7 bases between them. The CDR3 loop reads CASSLGQNQPQHF. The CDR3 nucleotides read TGTGCCAGCAGTTTGGGACAAAATCAGCCCCAGCATTTT.